Reported below is one T cell receptor (beta chain). This entry comes from a study of blood T cell repertoires in COVID-19. Generated by immunoSEQ multiplex PCR, the TCRdb table keeps only in-frame clones and is missing some. The data contain roughly 73,000 clones, approximately 90% of them seen just once; the ten biggest clones take up less than 3%. Sequencing was done on a sample of peripheral blood. This clonotype was sampled from a man between 70 and 80 years old with active or convalescent COVID-19.

This CDR3 reads CASSLNRVGTEAFF. As DNA, the CDR3 is TGTGCCAGCAGCTTAAACAGGGTTGGCACTGAAGCTTTCTTT. This chain uses TRBV11-2 with TRBJ1-1; maybe TRBD1 (6 bases). V shed 2 bases and J shed 4 bases, with 11 bases lying between them. CDR1 is SGHAT and CDR2 is FQNNGV in the germline V gene. This CDR3 spans 14 amino acids.